This T cell receptor (beta chain) came from a study of resident and recirculating memory T cells in vitiligo. Overall study findings and caveats: No unique dominant TCR clone was found in vitiligo lesions. Non-conserved TCRs across sites and patients suggested distinct clones per lesion.

Anyone treated within the previous three months was excluded. To note about this clone: The antigen is not known. Other nucleotide sequences in the sample specify the same CDR3.

V lost 1 base to trimming and J lost 0 bases, with 7 bases between them. This CDR3 is 15 amino acids long. The V gene's germline CDR1 is LGHNA and CDR2 YSLEER. Data came from immunoSEQ multiplex PCR; TCRdb stores just in-frame clones and leaves some out. The sample gives around 70,000 clones, 80% to 95% of which show up once; just under 5% is in the top ten. This clonotype was obtained from a male donor with vitiligo. Sequencing was carried out using blood. The V call is TRBV4-3, the J call TRBJ2-1; D perhaps matches TRBD1 (5 bases). CDR3 in amino acids: CASSQGQSSYNEQFF. In DNA form, the CDR3 reads TGCGCCAGCAGCCAAGGACAGAGCTCCTACAATGAGCAGTTCTTC.